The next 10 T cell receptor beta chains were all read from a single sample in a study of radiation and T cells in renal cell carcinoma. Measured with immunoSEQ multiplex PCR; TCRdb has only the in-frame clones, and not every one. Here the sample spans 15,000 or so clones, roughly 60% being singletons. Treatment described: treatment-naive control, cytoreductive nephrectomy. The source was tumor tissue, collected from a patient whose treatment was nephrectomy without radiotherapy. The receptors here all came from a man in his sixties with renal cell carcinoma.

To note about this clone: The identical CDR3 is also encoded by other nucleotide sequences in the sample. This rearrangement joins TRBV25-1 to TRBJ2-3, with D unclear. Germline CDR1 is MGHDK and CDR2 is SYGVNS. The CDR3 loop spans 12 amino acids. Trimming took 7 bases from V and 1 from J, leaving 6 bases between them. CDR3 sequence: CASNRGTDTQYF. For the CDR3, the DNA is TGTGCCAGCAATAGGGGCACAGATACGCAGTATTTT.

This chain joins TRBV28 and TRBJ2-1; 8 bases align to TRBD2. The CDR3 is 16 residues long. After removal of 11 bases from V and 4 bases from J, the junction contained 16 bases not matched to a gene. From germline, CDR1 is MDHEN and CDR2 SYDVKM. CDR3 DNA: TGTGCCTACAGCAATGGAAGGCGGGGGGTATACAATGAGCAGTTCTTC. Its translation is CAYSNGRRGVYNEQFF.

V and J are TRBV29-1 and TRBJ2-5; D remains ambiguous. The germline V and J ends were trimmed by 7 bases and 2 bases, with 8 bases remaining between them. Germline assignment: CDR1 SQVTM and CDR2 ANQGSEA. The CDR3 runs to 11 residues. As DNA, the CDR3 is TGCAGCGCCGGTCCTCAAGAGACCCAGTACTTC. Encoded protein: CSAGPQETQYF. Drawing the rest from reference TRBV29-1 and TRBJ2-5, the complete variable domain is SAVISQKPSRDICQRGTSLTIQCQVDSQVTMMFWYRQQPGQSLTLIATANQGSEATYESGFVIDKFPISRPNLTFSTLTVSNMSPEDSSIYLCSAGPQETQYFGPGTRLLVL.

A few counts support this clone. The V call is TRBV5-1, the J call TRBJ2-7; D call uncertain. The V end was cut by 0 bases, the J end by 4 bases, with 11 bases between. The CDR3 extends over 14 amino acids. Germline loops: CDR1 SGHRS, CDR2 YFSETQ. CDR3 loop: CASSLVGLGYEQYF. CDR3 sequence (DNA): TGCGCCAGCAGCTTGGTTGGGTTAGGATACGAGCAGTACTTC.

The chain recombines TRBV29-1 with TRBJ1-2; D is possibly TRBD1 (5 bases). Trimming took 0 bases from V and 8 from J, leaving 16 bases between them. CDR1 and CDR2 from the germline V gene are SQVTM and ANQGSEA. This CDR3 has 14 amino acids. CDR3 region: CSVEDPAGWGGYTF. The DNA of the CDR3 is TGCAGCGTTGAAGATCCGGCGGGCTGGGGGGGCTACACCTTC.

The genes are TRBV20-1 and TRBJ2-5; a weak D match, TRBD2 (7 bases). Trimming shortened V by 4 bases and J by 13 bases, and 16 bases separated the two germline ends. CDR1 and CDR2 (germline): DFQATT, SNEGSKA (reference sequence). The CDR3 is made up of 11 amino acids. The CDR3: CSAIWGGGGYF. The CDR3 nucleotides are TGCAGTGCTATTTGGGGGGGCGGTGGGTACTTC.

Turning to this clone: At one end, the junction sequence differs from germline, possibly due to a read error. The CDR3 is CSVEGTGDPPTLDF. Written as DNA, the CDR3 is TGCAGCGTTGAGGGGACAGGGGACCCCCCCACACTAGATTTT. This chain connects TRBV29-1 to TRBJ1-5, with 10 nucleotides matching TRBD1. Germline assignment: CDR1 SQVTM and CDR2 ANQGSEA. This CDR3 is 14 amino acids long.

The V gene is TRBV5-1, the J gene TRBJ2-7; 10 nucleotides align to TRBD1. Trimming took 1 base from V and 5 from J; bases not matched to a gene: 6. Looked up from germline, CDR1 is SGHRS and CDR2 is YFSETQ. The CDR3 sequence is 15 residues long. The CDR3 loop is CASSLWGQGSNEQYF. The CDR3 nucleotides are TGCGCCAGCAGCTTGTGGGGACAGGGGTCTAACGAGCAGTACTTC.

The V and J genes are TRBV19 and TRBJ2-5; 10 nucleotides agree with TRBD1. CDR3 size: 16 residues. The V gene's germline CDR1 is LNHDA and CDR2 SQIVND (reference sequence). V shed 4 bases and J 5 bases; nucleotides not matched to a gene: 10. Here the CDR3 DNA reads TGTGCCAGTAGTAACCGCGGGACAGGGGCTAGGGAGACCCAGTACTTC. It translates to CASSNRGTGARETQYF.

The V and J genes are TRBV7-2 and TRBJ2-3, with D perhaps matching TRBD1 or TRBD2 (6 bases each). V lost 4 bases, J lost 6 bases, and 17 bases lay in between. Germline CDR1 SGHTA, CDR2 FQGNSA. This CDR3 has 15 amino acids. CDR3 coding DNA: TGTGCCAGCAGCTCCGATTATTGGGGGGCTGATACGCAGTATTTT. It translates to CASSSDYWGADTQYF.